Following are 18 T cell receptor beta chains from one sample sequenced in a study of shared clonotypes between healthy human individuals. Here immunoSEQ multiplex PCR was the method, and the copy in TCRdb shows in-frame clones only, minus some. The sample has about 460,000 clones; over 60% are singletons. What was sequenced was PBMCs. The origin of the receptors is a woman between 40 and 50 years old in good health. Some clones in this sample may be carry-over from other donors' samples.

This clone was seen many times. The chain employs TRBV5-8 and TRBJ2-1; no clear D. Germline values: CDR1 SGHTS, CDR2 YDEGEE. V lost 0 bases to trimming and J lost 6 bases, with 4 bases between them. The CDR3 has 12 amino acids. CDR3 DNA: TGTGCCAGCAGCTTGGGAGGCAATGAGCAGTTCTTC. Translated: CASSLGGNEQFF.

Of note for this clone: This likely traces to a read error, being one base from a far larger clone. The CDR3 loop reads CASSLAQGGTYERYF. As DNA, the CDR3 is TGTGCCAGCAGCTTAGCGCAGGGAGGCACCTACGAGCGGTACTTC. The rearrangement links TRBV7-9 to TRBJ2-7, with a tentative D call TRBD2 (6 bases). The CDR3 is made up of 15 amino acids. The germline V gene encodes CDR1 SEHNR and CDR2 FQNEAQ (reference sequence).

This clone was counted a single time. A far larger clone is off by one base, so a read error is likely. This chain uses TRBV28 with TRBJ1-4; D ambiguous. Per the germline V gene, CDR1 is MDHEN and CDR2 is SYDVKM. The CDR3 is 13 amino acids. CDR3 nucleotides: TGTGGCAGCAAAAACGCAACTAATGAAAAACTGTTTTTT. It yields the protein CGSKNATNEKLFF.

The chain uses TRBV2 and TRBJ2-5; D call uncertain. V lost 4 bases and J 5 bases, leaving 8 bases between the germline ends. Germline V CDR1 and CDR2: SNHLY, FYNNEI. The CDR3 totals 12 residues. The CDR3 loop reads CASSVLRETQYF. The DNA of the CDR3 is TGTGCCAGCAGTGTGCTTAGGGAGACCCAGTACTTC.

The rearrangement links TRBV14 to TRBJ2-1, with unresolved D. The CDR3 extends over 14 amino acids. Germline V lookup: CDR1 SGHDN, CDR2 FVKESK. The ends were cut back, 0 bases at V and 6 bases at J, with 9 bases in the middle. The CDR3 reads CASSQDYPFNEQFF. CDR3 DNA: TGTGCCAGCAGCCAAGATTATCCCTTCAATGAGCAGTTCTTC.

The genes are TRBV27 and TRBJ2-7, with D possibly TRBD1 on 6 matching bases. The CDR3 runs to 14 residues. Germline values: CDR1 MNHEY, CDR2 SMNVEV (reference sequence). V lost 4 bases to trimming and J lost 7 bases, with 17 bases between them. The CDR3 protein is CASSSWGLAREQYF. The CDR3 bases are TGTGCCAGCAGTTCCTGGGGGCTCGCGAGGGAGCAGTACTTC.

The chain carries TRBV28 and TRBJ2-7; D possibly corresponds to TRBD2 (7 bases). This CDR3 is built from 13 residues. Trimming removed 4 bases at V and 6 bases at J, with 13 bases between. Germline V gene sequence: CDR1 MDHEN, CDR2 SYDVKM. The CDR3 loop is CASSSGGRVEQYF. The CDR3, as DNA: TGTGCCAGCAGTTCCGGGGGGCGCGTCGAGCAGTACTTC. The full variable domain, rest sourced from reference TRBV28 and TRBJ2-7, is DVKVTQSSRYLVKRTGEKVFLECVQDMDHENMFWYRQDPGLGLRLIYFSYDVKMKEKGDIPEGYSVSREKKERFSLILESASTNQTSMYLCASSSGGRVEQYFGPGTRLTVT.

The chain links TRBV4-1 to TRBJ2-7; 7 bases are a match to TRBD1. Matching the DNA end better, TRBJ2-5 makes the J call doubtful. Germline lookup yields CDR1 MGHRA and CDR2 YSYEKL. The CDR3 has 14 amino acids. For the CDR3, the DNA is TGCGCCAGCAGCCAGACAGGGTCCAAAGAGACCCAGTACTTC. Amino acids: CASSQTGSKETQYF.

This chain uses TRBV30 with TRBJ2-7, with TRBD2 matching 8 bases. The CDR3 extends over 14 amino acids. Germline lookup yields CDR1 GTSNPN and CDR2 SVGIG (reference sequence). With 2 bases clipped from V and 6 bases from J, the junction kept 9 bases outside the gene matches. CDR3 nucleotide sequence: TGTGCCTGGAGTCGGGGGGGATCCCGACCCGAGCAGTACTTC. This encodes CAWSRGGSRPEQYF.

This chain connects TRBV28 to TRBJ1-2, with TRBD1 matching over 7 bases. The ends lost 6 bases at V and 8 bases at J; junction bases unmatched: 18. Germline V gene sequence: CDR1 MDHEN, CDR2 SYDVKM. This CDR3 is built from 16 residues. CDR3 residues: CASSLPWDSGSQGYTF. The CDR3 DNA sequence: TGTGCCAGCAGCCTCCCTTGGGACAGCGGGTCTCAAGGCTACACCTTC.

This clone is a singleton in its sample. The rearrangement joins TRBV5-6 to TRBJ2-7; D tentatively fits TRBD1 or TRBD2 (5 bases each). Germline CDR1 is SGHDT and CDR2 is YYEEEE. CDR3 length: 13 residues. The ends were cut back, 4 bases at V and 4 bases at J, with 12 bases in the middle. This chain's CDR3 is CASSRRDGYEQYF. The CDR3 region has the DNA TGTGCCAGCAGCCGCCGGGACGGATACGAGCAGTACTTC.

V is TRBV28 and J is TRBJ2-5; TRBD2 aligns across 8 bases. The germline CDR1 and CDR2 sequences are MDHEN and SYDVKM. The length of the CDR3 is 14 residues. V shed 5 bases, J shed 4 bases, and the junction held 6 bases outside the gene matches. The CDR3 region is CASSPLLAGETQYF. The CDR3 DNA sequence: TGTGCCAGCAGTCCACTCCTAGCGGGAGAGACCCAGTACTTC.

Note on this clone: A far more abundant clone sits one base away, making this likely a read error. Other DNA sequences of this sample code for an identical CDR3. The rearrangement uses TRBV4-1 and TRBJ2-3, with TRBD2 matching over 12 bases. The CDR3 spans 17 residues. CDR1 and CDR2 (germline): MGHRA, YSYEKL. V lost 3 bases to trimming and J lost 8 bases; unmatched junction nucleotides: 12. CDR3: CASSQDHQLAGGGTQYF. In nucleotides, the CDR3 is TGCGCCAGCAGCCAGGATCATCAACTAGCGGGAGGTGGTACGCAGTATTTT.

Only one count was recorded for this clone. Without the conserved terminal phenylalanine or tryptophan, this CDR3 likely stems from a read error. The DNA for the CDR3 is TGCGCCAGCAGCTTCGGGACAGGGGAGTACGAGCAGTACTCC. This gives the protein CASSFGTGEYEQYS. V usage is TRBV5-1 and J usage is TRBJ2-7; TRBD1 agrees at 10 bases. CDR3 length equals 14 residues. Germline V gene data show CDR1 as SGHRS and CDR2 as YFSETQ. V lost 2 bases, J lost 4 bases, and 3 bases stayed unmatched.

This clone was recorded once. The genes are TRBV9 and TRBJ1-5; D not certain. The CDR3 sequence is 15 residues long. Germline CDR1 SGDLS, CDR2 YYNGEE. Trimming took off 0 bases at V and 0 bases at J, with 7 bases between the two ends. The CDR3 DNA reads TGTGCCAGCAGCGTAGACCCCCATAGCAATCAGCCCCAGCATTTT. Its protein is CASSVDPHSNQPQHF.

This rearrangement joins TRBV27 to TRBJ2-2; 10 bases map to TRBD1. The CDR3 spans 15 residues. The junction had 2 bases not matched to a gene; V was cut back by 3 bases and J by 4 bases. Germline V gene lookup returns CDR1 MNHEY and CDR2 SMNVEV (reference sequence). The CDR3 is CASSLGQGITGELFF. CDR3 DNA sequence: TGTGCCAGCAGTTTGGGACAGGGGATCACCGGGGAGCTGTTTTTT.

In nucleotides, the CDR3 is TGCGCCAGCAGCAAGACTAGCAGCCAAGAGACCCAGTACTTC. Protein sequence: CASSKTSSQETQYF. The J gene is TRBJ2-5, the V gene TRBV5-1; TRBD2 aligns across 7 bases. The CDR3 is made up of 14 amino acids. Unmatched junction bases numbered 4, after V lost 4 bases and J lost 1 base. Looked up from germline, CDR1 is SGHRS and CDR2 is YFSETQ.

V gene TRBV5-6 combines with J gene TRBJ2-7; no definite D call. The CDR3 has 12 amino acids. The V and J ends lost 1 base and 2 bases respectively, with 4 bases between them. Per germline, CDR1 SGHDT and CDR2 YYEEEE. The CDR3 nucleotides read TGTGCCAGCAGCTTGTTCCCCTACGAGCAGTACTTC. Protein product: CASSLFPYEQYF.